The 24 T cell receptor beta chains listed next were all sequenced from one sample in a study of OX40 agonist ivuxolimab in advanced cancers. Libraries were built with the immunoSEQ multiplex PCR assay. TCRdb re-hosts the immuneACCESS table, in-frame sequences only. Its copies lack some clones; in the studies checked, an unresolved V gene accounts for under half of them, and the cause for the rest is not known. Recorded for this sample are tens of thousands of clones; approximately 94% of them occurred a single time. In total, the top ten clones hold more than 10% of the sample. This specimen was CD4+ or CD8+ T cells sorted from blood, taken in a trial of the OX40 agonist ivuxolimab. Receptors were obtained from an adult with an advanced solid tumor such as melanoma, head and neck, liver or kidney cancer.

The chain couples TRBV18 to TRBJ1-2; no firm D call. The CDR3 contains 13 residues. The V end was cut by 1 base, the J end by 4 bases, with 7 bases between. Germline values: CDR1 KGHSH, CDR2 LQKENI. The CDR3, as DNA: TGTGCCAGCTCACCACGGGCCAGCTATGGCTACACCTTC. This codes for CASSPRASYGYTF.

This chain links TRBV14 with TRBJ2-7; no firm D call. The CDR3 runs 11 residues. The V end was cut by 1 base, the J end by 7 bases, with 5 bases between. CDR1 SGHDN and CDR2 FVKESK come from the germline V gene. CDR3: CASSQALEQYF. DNA of the CDR3: TGTGCCAGCAGCCAAGCCTTAGAGCAGTACTTC.

The chain uses TRBV5-1 and TRBJ2-7; D is possibly TRBD1 (5 bases). Trimming removed 2 bases at V and 5 bases at J, with 14 bases between. Looked up from germline, CDR1 is SGHRS and CDR2 is YFSETQ. The CDR3 sequence is 14 residues long. The chain's CDR3 is CASSFGRDWDEQYF. The CDR3 nucleotides read TGCGCCAGCAGCTTCGGCAGGGATTGGGACGAGCAGTACTTC.

V is TRBV5-1 and J is TRBJ2-1; 14 nucleotides agree with TRBD2. V shed 4 bases and J 9 bases; nucleotides not matched to a gene: 6. This CDR3 has 15 residues. Germline V CDR1 and CDR2: SGHRS, YFSETQ. The CDR3 DNA is TGCGCCAGCAGCCCTGGGACTAGCGGGAGCGGTGAGCAGTTCTTC. This codes for CASSPGTSGSGEQFF. The full variable domain, with the rest looked up from reference TRBV5-1 and TRBJ2-1, is KAGVTQTPRYLIKTRGQQVTLSCSPISGHRSVSWYQQTPGQGLQFLFEYFSETQRNKGNFPGRFSGRQFSNSRSEMNVSTLELGDSALYLCASSPGTSGSGEQFFGPGTRLTVL.

The V and J genes are TRBV7-6 and TRBJ2-7; 12 bases match TRBD1. V lost 5 bases, J lost 3 bases, and 5 bases stayed unmatched. CDR3 length: 15 residues. Germline loops: CDR1 SGHVS, CDR2 FNYEAQ. The CDR3 DNA reads as TGTGCCAGCAGCGGGGGACAGGGGGCTCTCTACGAGCAGTACTTC. The encoded protein is CASSGGQGALYEQYF.

The V call is TRBV7-9, the J call TRBJ2-5; possibly TRBD2 for D (6 bases). The CDR3 totals 16 residues. With 4 bases removed from V and 5 bases from J, the gap between germline ends came to 20 bases. Germline loops: CDR1 SEHNR, CDR2 FQNEAQ (reference sequence). The CDR3 protein is CASSSILMSGGETQYF. CDR3 bases: TGTGCCAGCAGCTCTATCTTAATGTCTGGGGGGGAGACCCAGTACTTC. Variable domain in full (rest from reference TRBV7-9 and TRBJ2-5): DTGVSQNPRHKITKRGQNVTFRCDPISEHNRLYWYRQTLGQGPEFLTYFQNEAQLEKSRLLSDRFSAERPKGSFSTLEIQRTEQGDSAMYLCASSSILMSGGETQYFGPGTRLLVL.

The chain employs TRBV25-1 and TRBJ2-7; D not resolved. Trimming left V 6 bases short and J 0 bases short, with 9 bases between. Per germline, CDR1 MGHDK and CDR2 SYGVNS. The CDR3 covers 13 residues. In DNA form, the CDR3 reads TGTGCCAGCAGCACCGGAATCTCCTACGAGCAGTACTTC. Protein: CASSTGISYEQYF.

The chain has TRBV2 and TRBJ1-5; TRBD1 might be the D (5 bases). V shed 1 base and J shed 6 bases, with 7 bases lying between them. Looked up from germline, CDR1 is SNHLY and CDR2 is FYNNEI. The CDR3 extends over 13 amino acids. CDR3 residues: CASSEVGGQPQHF. Here the CDR3 DNA reads TGTGCCAGCAGTGAAGTCGGGGGTCAGCCCCAGCATTTT.

This chain connects TRBV9 to TRBJ2-1; no firm D call. Trimming took 0 bases from V and 0 from J, leaving 10 bases between them. Germline lookup yields CDR1 SGDLS and CDR2 YYNGEE. The CDR3 extends over 16 amino acids. The CDR3 DNA reads as TGTGCCAGCAGCGTAGGCGACGTCAGCTCCTACAATGAGCAGTTCTTC. Protein product: CASSVGDVSSYNEQFF.

This chain joins TRBV6-1 and TRBJ1-5, with 8 bases lining up with TRBD1. V shed 4 bases, J shed 4 bases, and the junction held 6 bases outside the gene matches. The CDR3 consists of 15 residues. Germline assignment: CDR1 MNHNS and CDR2 SASEGT. DNA of the CDR3: TGTGCCAGCAGTGCATCCGGGACAGGTAATCAGCCCCAGCATTTT. This gives the protein CASSASGTGNQPQHF.

V usage is TRBV15 and J usage is TRBJ1-4; 10 bases are a match to TRBD1. J lost 7 bases, V lost 2 bases, and 4 bases had no gene match. Germline lookup yields CDR1 LNHNV and CDR2 YYDKDF (reference sequence). CDR3 length: 15 amino acids. The CDR3 sequence: CATSRMTGGPEKLFF. For the CDR3, the DNA is TGTGCCACCAGCAGAATGACAGGGGGCCCTGAAAAACTGTTTTTT.

This clone was detected only a few times. This chain links TRBV19 with TRBJ1-1; 9 bases align to TRBD1. Per germline, CDR1 LNHDA and CDR2 SQIVND (reference sequence). The CDR3 consists of 14 residues. Trimming at V came to 5 bases and at J to 5 bases, leaving 6 bases not matched to a gene. For the CDR3, the DNA is TGTGCCAGTAGTGCCGGGACAGGGTGGACTGAAGCTTTCTTT. It encodes CASSAGTGWTEAFF.

The rearrangement joins TRBV28 to TRBJ1-1; no reliable D call. Germline V gene lookup returns CDR1 MDHEN and CDR2 SYDVKM. Trimming took off 0 bases at V and 1 base at J, with 6 bases between the two ends. The CDR3 is 14 residues long. The CDR3 region is CASSLWAGNTEAFF. In nucleotides, the CDR3 is TGTGCCAGCAGTTTATGGGCCGGGAACACTGAAGCTTTCTTT.

The CDR3 DNA is TGTGCCAGCAGCCTAAGCGGTAACTACGAGCAGTACTTC. Its protein product is CASSLSGNYEQYF. J is TRBJ2-7 and V is TRBV11-2; D perhaps matches TRBD2 (5 bases). Trimming stripped 5 bases from V and 3 bases from J, with 11 bases between. Germline lookup yields CDR1 SGHAT and CDR2 FQNNGV. This CDR3 is 13 amino acids long.

This clone was seen a single time. The J gene is TRBJ2-7, the V gene TRBV6-5; 9 nucleotides match TRBD1. The V gene's germline CDR1 is MNHEY and CDR2 SVGAGI. The CDR3 sequence is 14 residues long. Trimming took 5 bases from V and 3 from J; bases not matched to a gene: 5. CDR3 protein: CASSKRQGGYEQYF. In DNA form, the CDR3 reads TGTGCCAGCAGTAAACGACAGGGGGGCTACGAGCAGTACTTC.

The chain combines TRBV28 with TRBJ1-3; no firm D call. In germline, CDR1 is MDHEN, CDR2 SYDVKM. The CDR3 has 16 amino acids. Between the trimmed V and J ends, which lost 1 base and 7 bases, there was a span of 17 bases. CDR3 protein: CASSLFGLPSGNTIYF. CDR3 sequence (DNA): TGTGCCAGCAGTTTATTCGGGCTCCCCTCGGGGAACACCATATATTTT.

The V gene is TRBV9, the J gene TRBJ2-5; D not certain. The germline CDR1 and CDR2 sequences are SGDLS and YYNGEE. V dropped 0 bases and J dropped 4 bases, with 4 bases sitting between them. CDR3 length: 12 amino acids. The CDR3 protein is CASSVGAETQYF. The CDR3 DNA follows: TGTGCCAGCAGCGTAGGGGCAGAGACCCAGTACTTC.

The chain has TRBV4-3 and TRBJ1-5; D gene uncertain. The CDR3 totals 18 residues. Germline V lookup: CDR1 LGHNA, CDR2 YSLEER. V was shortened by 0 bases and J by 0 bases, with 15 bases between the two germline ends. As DNA, the CDR3 is TGCGCCAGCAGCCAAGATCCGTGGAGGGTTATTAGCAATCAGCCCCAGCATTTT. Translating it yields CASSQDPWRVISNQPQHF.

This CDR3 is CASSLGSSGRAQQQFF. CDR3 sequence (DNA): TGTGCCAGCAGCTTAGGATCTAGCGGGAGGGCCCAGCAGCAGTTCTTC. The chain is built from TRBV7-9 and TRBJ2-1; 12 bases map to TRBD2. The germline V gene encodes CDR1 SEHNR and CDR2 FQNEAQ (reference sequence). The CDR3 totals 16 residues. The V segment lost 1 base and the J segment 11 bases; nucleotides outside the gene matches: 9. Combining the CDR3 with reference TRBV7-9 and TRBJ2-1 gives the whole variable domain DTGVSQNPRHKITKRGQNVTFRCDPISEHNRLYWYRQTLGQGPEFLTYFQNEAQLEKSRLLSDRFSAERPKGSFSTLEIQRTEQGDSAMYLCASSLGSSGRAQQQFFGPGTRLTVL.

V gene TRBV6-5 combines with J gene TRBJ2-5, with D tentatively TRBD2 (6 bases). Germline V gene data show CDR1 as MNHEY and CDR2 as SVGAGI. Trimming took off 6 bases at V and 0 bases at J, with 11 bases between the two ends. CDR3 length equals 14 residues. The CDR3 bases are TGTGCCAGCAGCCCCCGGAGGGACCAAGAGACCCAGTACTTC. Protein product: CASSPRRDQETQYF.

V usage is TRBV4-1 and J usage is TRBJ2-2; 7 bases match TRBD2. Germline V gives CDR1 MGHRA, CDR2 YSYEKL. V shed 3 bases and J 2 bases; nucleotides not matched to a gene: 6. The CDR3 runs 16 residues. The CDR3 spells CASSQRGLPNTGELFF. DNA for the CDR3: TGCGCCAGCAGCCAGAGGGGACTACCTAACACCGGGGAGCTGTTTTTT.

This clone has only one observation. The chain is built from TRBV7-8 and TRBJ2-7; D is ambiguous. Trimming shortened V by 4 bases and J by 1 base, and 8 bases separated the two germline ends. This CDR3 region has 13 residues. Germline V gives CDR1 SGHVS, CDR2 FQNEAQ. The CDR3 nucleotides are TGTGCCAGCAGCTCCCTCTGGTCCTACGAGCAGTACTTC. This encodes CASSSLWSYEQYF.

V is TRBV4-3 and J is TRBJ2-1; the match to TRBD2 covers 7 bases. The V and J ends lost 1 base and 4 bases, in that order; junction bases with no gene match: 7. CDR1 LGHNA and CDR2 YSLEER come from the germline V gene. The CDR3 runs to 16 residues. DNA for the CDR3: TGCGCCAGCAGCCAAGTGGGGGGGGTAGCTTACAATGAGCAGTTCTTC. Protein: CASSQVGGVAYNEQFF.

V gene TRBV7-3 combines with J gene TRBJ2-3, with D possibly TRBD2 on 6 matching bases. This CDR3 contains 17 residues. V was trimmed by 2 bases and J by 0 bases, leaving 15 bases between them. The germline V gene has CDR1 SGHTA and CDR2 FQGTGA. Here the CDR3 DNA reads TGTGCCAGCAGCTTATTCGGTAGCGGATCTAGCACAGATACGCAGTATTTT. Its protein is CASSLFGSGSSTDTQYF.